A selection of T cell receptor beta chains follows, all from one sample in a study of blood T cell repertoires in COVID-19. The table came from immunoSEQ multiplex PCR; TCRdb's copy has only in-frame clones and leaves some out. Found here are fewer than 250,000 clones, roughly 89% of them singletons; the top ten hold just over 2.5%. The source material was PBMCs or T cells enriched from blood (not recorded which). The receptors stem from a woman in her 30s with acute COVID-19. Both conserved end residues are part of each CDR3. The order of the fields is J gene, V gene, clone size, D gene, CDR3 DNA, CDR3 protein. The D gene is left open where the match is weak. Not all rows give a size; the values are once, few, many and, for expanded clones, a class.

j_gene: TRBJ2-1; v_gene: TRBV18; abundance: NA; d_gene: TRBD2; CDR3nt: TGTGCCAGCTCACCAGCCAGCGGGGTAAACAATGAGCAGTTCTTC; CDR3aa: CASSPASGVNNEQFF
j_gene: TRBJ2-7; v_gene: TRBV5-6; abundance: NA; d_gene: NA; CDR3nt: TGTGCCAGCAGCGTAAGGACAGACCCCTACGAGCAGTACTTC; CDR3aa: CASSVRTDPYEQYF
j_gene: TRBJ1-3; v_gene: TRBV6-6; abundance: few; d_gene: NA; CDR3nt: TGTGCCAGCAGTTACTCGAACCAGTTCTCTGGAAACACCATATATTTT; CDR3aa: CASSYSNQFSGNTIYF
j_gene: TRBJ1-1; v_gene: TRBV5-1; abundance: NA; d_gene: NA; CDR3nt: TGCGCCAGCAGCTTGGATCCAGGGTCCCCTGAAGCTTTCTTT; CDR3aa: CASSLDPGSPEAFF
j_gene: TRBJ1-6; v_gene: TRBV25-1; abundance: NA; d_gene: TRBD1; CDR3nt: TGTGCCTCTTCGGGACAGCCATCTTCACCCCTCCACTTT; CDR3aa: CASSGQPSSPLHF
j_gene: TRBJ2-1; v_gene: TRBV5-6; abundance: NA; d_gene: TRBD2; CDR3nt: TGTGCCAGCAGCGGGGACGGGGGGAGCTCCTACAATGAGCAGTTCTTC; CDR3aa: CASSGDGGSSYNEQFF
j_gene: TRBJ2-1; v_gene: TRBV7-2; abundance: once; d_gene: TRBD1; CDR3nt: TGTGCCAGCAGTCGACAGGGGTCCAATGAGCAGTTCTTC; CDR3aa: CASSRQGSNEQFF
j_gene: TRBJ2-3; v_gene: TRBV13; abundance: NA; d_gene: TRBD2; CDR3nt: TGTGCCAGCAGTACTCTAGCGGGGGGCTTAGATACGCAGTATTTT; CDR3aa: CASSTLAGGLDTQYF
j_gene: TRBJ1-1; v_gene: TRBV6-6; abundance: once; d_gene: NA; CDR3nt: TGTGCCAGCAGTTACCTCCCCTCAGGGGACACTGAAGCTTTCTTT; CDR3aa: CASSYLPSGDTEAFF
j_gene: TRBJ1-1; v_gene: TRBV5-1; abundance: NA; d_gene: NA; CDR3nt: TGCGCCAGCATCAAGGACTGGGCGGGGAACACTGAAGCTTTCTTT; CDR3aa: CASIKDWAGNTEAFF
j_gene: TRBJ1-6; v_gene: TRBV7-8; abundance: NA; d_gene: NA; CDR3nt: TGTGCCAGCAGCACTCTGGCCAAGCGGGTTCAAAATTCACCCCTCCACTTT; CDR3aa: CASSTLAKRVQNSPLHF
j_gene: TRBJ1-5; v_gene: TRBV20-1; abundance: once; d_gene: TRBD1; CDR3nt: TGCAGTGCCAGTGGGACAGGGGTGGGTCAGCCCCAGCATTTT; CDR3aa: CSASGTGVGQPQHF
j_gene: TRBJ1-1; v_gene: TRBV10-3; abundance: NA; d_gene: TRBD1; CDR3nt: TGTGCCATCAGAAGACAGGGGGACACTGAAGCTTTCTTT; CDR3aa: CAIRRQGDTEAFF
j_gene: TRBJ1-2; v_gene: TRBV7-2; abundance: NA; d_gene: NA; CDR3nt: TGTGCCAGCAGCCAGGCGTTCGCGAACTATGGCTACACCTTC; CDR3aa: CASSQAFANYGYTF